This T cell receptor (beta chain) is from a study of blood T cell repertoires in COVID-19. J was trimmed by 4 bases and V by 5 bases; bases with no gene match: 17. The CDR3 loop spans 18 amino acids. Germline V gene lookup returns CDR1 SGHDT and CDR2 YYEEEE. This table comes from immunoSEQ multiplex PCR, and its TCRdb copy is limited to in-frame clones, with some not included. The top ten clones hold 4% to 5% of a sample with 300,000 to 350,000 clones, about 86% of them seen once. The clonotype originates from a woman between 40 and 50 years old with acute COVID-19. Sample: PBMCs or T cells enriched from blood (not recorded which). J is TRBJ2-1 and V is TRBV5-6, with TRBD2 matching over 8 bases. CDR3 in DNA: TGTGCCAGCAGACGGGGACGGGGGAGCGGGAGTAATTACAATGAGCAGTTCTTC. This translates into CASRRGRGSGSNYNEQFF. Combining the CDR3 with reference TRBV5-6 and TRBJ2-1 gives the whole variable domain DAGVTQSPTHLIKTRGQQVTLRCSPKSGHDTVSWYQQALGQGPQFIFQYYEEEERQRGNFPDRFSGHQFPNYSSELNVNALLLGDSALYLCASRRGRGSGSNYNEQFFGPGTRLTVL.